Below are 18 T cell receptor beta chains sequenced from a single sample in a study of cytomegalovirus exposure and HLA in healthy donors. 60 Vbeta and 13 Jbeta primers were used in PCR. Clones were sequenced by immunoSEQ multiplex PCR, and TCRdb holds only the in-frame ones, with some missing. The data show 150,000 to 200,000 clones, with approximately 79% seen just once and around 1% held by the top ten. Sequencing was performed on PBMCs. Receptors were obtained from a woman aged 45-60 years in good health and CMV-seropositive.

The chain is built from TRBV28 and TRBJ2-1, with 9 positions matching TRBD1. CDR3 size: 15 residues. Per germline, CDR1 MDHEN and CDR2 SYDVKM. The V gene end was trimmed by 3 bases and the J gene end by 6 bases; junction bases not matched to a gene: 6. The CDR3 nucleotides are TGTGCCAGCAGTTTGGACAGGGGAGGTGGCAATGAGCAGTTCTTC. Translated: CASSLDRGGGNEQFF.

The chain uses TRBV18 and TRBJ2-5, with D possibly matching TRBD1 (5 bases). In germline, CDR1 is KGHSH, CDR2 LQKENI. The CDR3 runs to 16 residues. The V end was cut by 4 bases, the J end by 4 bases, with 19 bases between. The CDR3 sequence: CASSHDPLGLGETQYF. DNA of the CDR3: TGTGCCAGCTCACATGACCCTTTGGGGCTTGGAGAGACCCAGTACTTC.

CDR3 protein: CASSLSGTTDTQYF. The CDR3 DNA is TGTGCCAGCAGCCTTAGCGGGACAACAGATACGCAGTATTTT. The chain recombines TRBV7-3 with TRBJ2-3; 8 nucleotides agree with TRBD2. The CDR3 runs 14 residues. The V and J ends lost 5 bases and 3 bases, in that order; junction bases with no gene match: 4. Germline CDR1 is SGHTA and CDR2 is FQGTGA.

The chain employs TRBV5-3 and TRBJ2-7; D call uncertain. TRBV5-3 is reported as an ORF; its role is uncertain. V gave up 2 bases and J gave up 6 bases, with 9 bases separating them. There are 12 residues in the CDR3. The CDR3 protein is CARSLHLSEQYF. The DNA of the CDR3 is TGTGCCAGAAGCTTACATCTGTCCGAGCAGTACTTC.

The chain is built from TRBV4-2 and TRBJ2-1; 8 nucleotides match TRBD2. This CDR3 is built from 19 residues. Unmatched junction bases numbered 25, after V lost 8 bases and J lost 7 bases. CDR1 is LGHNA and CDR2 is YNFKEQ in the germline V gene. The CDR3 coding sequence is TGTGCCAGCTCCCTACGGAGTCAAAGCGGGAGTGAAGGTCGGAATGAGCAGTTCTTC. Protein product: CASSLRSQSGSEGRNEQFF.

The rearrangement uses TRBV6-6 and TRBJ2-1; 10 nucleotides line up with TRBD2. The CDR3 consists of 15 residues. With 7 bases clipped from V and 5 bases from J, the junction kept 8 bases outside the gene matches. CDR1 and CDR2 from the germline V gene are MNHNY and SVGAGI (reference sequence). The CDR3 nucleotides read TGTGCCAGCAACCTTCTAGCGGGAGTGGACAATGAGCAGTTCTTC. It translates to CASNLLAGVDNEQFF.

V gene TRBV9 combines with J gene TRBJ2-5; TRBD2 is a possible D gene (5 bases). V lost 5 bases and J lost 1, with 15 bases in between. The germline gives CDR1 SGDLS, CDR2 YYNGEE. This CDR3 is 15 amino acids long. For the CDR3, the DNA is TGTGCCAGCAGTGATAGCGCGACCCCCCAAGAGACCCAGTACTTC. Protein: CASSDSATPQETQYF.

This clone appeared a single time. This sequence joins TRBV2 and TRBJ1-1; D remains unclear. The CDR3 loop spans 14 amino acids. Germline assignment: CDR1 SNHLY and CDR2 FYNNEI. The CDR3 loop is CGQSGREWNTEAFF. CDR3 bases: TGTGGACAATCGGGTAGGGAGTGGAACACTGAAGCTTTCTTT. Using reference TRBV2 and TRBJ1-1 for the parts outside the CDR3, the full variable domain is EPEVTQTPSHQVTQMGQEVILRCVPISNHLYFYWYRQILGQKVEFLVSFYNNEISEKSEIFDDQFSVERPDGSNFTLKIRSTKLEDSAMYFCGQSGREWNTEAFFGQGTRLTVV.

This clone was found a few times. The chain links TRBV15 to TRBJ1-2; TRBD1 agrees at 7 bases. Germline CDR1 is LNHNV and CDR2 is YYDKDF (reference sequence). This CDR3 is 15 amino acids long. V gave up 4 bases and J gave up 8 bases; unmatched junction bases: 13. The CDR3 DNA sequence: TGTGCCACCAGCAATGCCCTCGACAGGGTCTTAGGCTACACCTTC. Translation gives CATSNALDRVLGYTF.

The chain recombines TRBV19 with TRBJ2-1; TRBD1 matches at 7 bases. The J segment lost 8 bases and the V segment lost 3 bases, leaving 7 bases of the junction unmatched. CDR3 length: 14 residues. Germline CDR1 reads LNHDA; CDR2 reads SQIVND (reference sequence). In DNA form, the CDR3 reads TGTGCCAGTAGTATCAGAGGGGGCTCGGATGAGCAGTTCTTC. It translates to CASSIRGGSDEQFF.

The J gene is TRBJ1-1, the V gene TRBV6-6; TRBD1 matches 9 bases. The V segment lost 5 bases and the J segment 0 bases; nucleotides outside the gene matches: 1. The V gene's germline CDR1 is MNHNY and CDR2 SVGAGI (reference sequence). The CDR3 is 14 amino acids. CDR3 loop: CASSRDRVNTEAFF. The CDR3 coding sequence is TGTGCCAGCAGTCGGGACAGGGTGAACACTGAAGCTTTCTTT.

The chain employs TRBV19 and TRBJ2-1; D uncertain. CDR3 size: 12 residues. CDR1 LNHDA and CDR2 SQIVND come from the germline V gene (reference sequence). The V end was cut by 4 bases, the J end by 6 bases, with 7 bases between. For the CDR3, the DNA is TGTGCCAGTAGTAGACAAAGCAATGAGCAGTTCTTC. Translating gives CASSRQSNEQFF.

In this sample, this clone turned up a few times. The CDR3 DNA follows: TGTGCCAGCAGCTCTTTAGGACAGGGGTACAATGAGCAGTTCTTC. This translates into CASSSLGQGYNEQFF. The chain carries TRBV9 and TRBJ2-1; 9 nucleotides align to TRBD1. The CDR3 covers 15 residues. J lost 4 bases, V lost 4 bases, and 6 bases had no gene match. Germline V lookup: CDR1 SGDLS, CDR2 YYNGEE.

The V call is TRBV6-1, the J call TRBJ2-5, with 7 bases that match TRBD1. The length of the CDR3 is 14 residues. Germline V lookup: CDR1 MNHNS, CDR2 SASEGT. The V gene end was trimmed by 5 bases and the J gene end by 2 bases; junction bases not matched to a gene: 5. The chain's CDR3 is CASSSKDRQETQYF. CDR3 DNA sequence: TGTGCCAGCAGTTCAAAGGACAGGCAAGAGACCCAGTACTTC.

Regarding this clone: This CDR3 is also generated by other DNA sequences in the sample. V is TRBV25-1 and J is TRBJ2-3; D gene uncertain. Trimming left V 3 bases short and J 2 bases short, with 9 bases between. Germline CDR1 reads MGHDK; CDR2 reads SYGVNS. The CDR3 is 14 amino acids. CDR3 coding DNA: TGTGCCAGCAGTGAGTACAGTCTCACAGATACGCAGTATTTT. It codes for CASSEYSLTDTQYF. Looking up the rest from reference TRBV25-1 and TRBJ2-3 gives the full variable domain: EADIYQTPRYLVIGTGKKITLECSQTMGHDKMYWYQQDPGMELHLIHYSYGVNSTEKGDLSSESTVSRIRTEHFPLTLESARPSHTSQYLCASSEYSLTDTQYFGPGTRLTVL.

This clone was recorded only once. The V call is TRBV27, the J call TRBJ2-5; D is ambiguous. V dropped 3 bases and J dropped 5 bases, with 16 bases sitting between them. There are 15 residues in the CDR3. Looked up from germline, CDR1 is MNHEY and CDR2 is SMNVEV (reference sequence). The CDR3 sequence is CASSFNLRSPETQYF. For the CDR3, the DNA is TGTGCCAGCAGTTTTAATTTGAGGTCTCCGGAGACCCAGTACTTC.

This clone was observed once. The rearrangement uses TRBV9 and TRBJ1-3; 7 bases agree with TRBD1. This CDR3 contains 15 residues. The J segment lost 0 bases and the V segment lost 4 bases, leaving 4 bases of the junction unmatched. Germline CDR1 and CDR2: SGDLS and YYNGEE. CDR3 region: CASSTDRDSGNTIYF. The CDR3 bases are TGTGCCAGCAGCACTGACAGGGACTCTGGAAACACCATATATTTT.

This clone was seen more than once but under ten times. This rearrangement joins TRBV15 to TRBJ2-5, with D unresolved. The germline gives CDR1 LNHNV, CDR2 YYDKDF (reference sequence). The CDR3 contains 13 residues. V lost 0 bases to trimming and J lost 6 bases, with 8 bases between them. Written as DNA, the CDR3 is TGTGCCACCAGCAGAGACCGCGTACAGACCCAGTACTTC. Translating it yields CATSRDRVQTQYF.